These 15 T cell receptor delta chains share one sample of origin, sequenced in a study of gamma-delta chains in newborns, infants, children. TCRdb re-processed the reads using CATT. This table holds about 4,200 delta-chain clones, roughly 14% found once. Source material: blood. The receptors were sampled from a child who was a newborn, infant or young child, either healthy, febrile or measles-vaccinated (not recorded which).

In regard to this clone: TCRdb's protein for this DNA is that of a much larger clone and differs from the translation at residue 3, likely a read error; the protein shown is the DNA translation. The chain is built from TRDV2 and TRDJ2, with TRDD3 matching over 7 bases. The germline gives CDR1 GEAIGNYY, CDR2 EKD. The CDR3 is 17 amino acids. The CDR3 sequence: CAYDSLGASTLTAQLFF. CDR3 DNA sequence: TGTGCCTATGACAGTCTGGGGGCCTCTACTTTGACAGCACAACTCTTCTTT.

In its sample, this clone ranks as large. This specimen includes other DNA sequences encoding the same CDR3. The chain is built from TRDV2 and TRDJ3, with TRDD3 matching over 8 bases. V was pared by 0 bases and J by 0 bases, with 9 bases of the junction left unmatched. There are 20 residues in the CDR3. The germline V gene encodes CDR1 GEAIGNYY and CDR2 EKD. The CDR3 region is CACDTVLGATSSWDTRQMFF. The CDR3 DNA follows: TGTGCCTGTGACACCGTACTGGGGGCCACGAGCTCCTGGGACACCCGACAGATGTTTTTC.

This clone was observed a handful of times. This is likely an artifact of a read error, given a far larger clone one base away. The chain employs TRDV2 and TRDJ2; D gene unclear. The CDR3 is 15 amino acids. The germline V and J ends were trimmed by 0 bases and 10 bases, with 17 bases remaining between them. CDR1 GEAIGNYY and CDR2 EKD come from the germline V gene. CDR3 DNA sequence: TGTGCCTGTGACACCGTGGGACACGACCGGGGACAACTCTTCTTT. It specifies CACDTVGHDRGQLFF.

The V and J genes are TRDV2 and TRDJ3; 7 positions match TRDD3. Matching the DNA to germline supplied the J gene, which TCRdb does not give. V trimming: 0 bases; J trimming: 0 bases; junction bases outside the gene matches: 13. The germline gives CDR1 GEAIGNYY, CDR2 EKD. This CDR3 has 21 amino acids. CDR3 residues: CACDTAGLGGSSSWDTRQMFF. The CDR3 DNA follows: TGTGCCTGTGACACCGCGGGTCTGGGGGGTTCGAGCTCCTGGGACACCCGACAGATGTTTTTC.

A remark on this clone: A much larger clone lies one base from this, so it may be a read error. The chain recombines TRDV2 with TRDJ3, with 9 bases fitting TRDD3. The V segment lost 0 bases and the J segment 0 bases; nucleotides outside the gene matches: 8. CDR1 GEAIGNYY and CDR2 EKD come from the germline V gene. CDR3 length equals 20 residues. DNA for the CDR3: TGTGCCTGTGACACCCTCTCGTGGGGATACGACTCCTGGGACACCCGACAGATGTTTTTC. It encodes CACDTLSWGYDSWDTRQMFF.

This clone was picked up a small number of times. The chain joins TRDV2 to TRDJ1; 7 positions agree with TRDD3. The junction had 7 bases not matched to a gene; V was cut back by 1 base and J by 0 bases. Germline V gene data show CDR1 as GEAIGNYY and CDR2 as EKD. The CDR3 covers 16 residues. The CDR3: CACDTLGDQYTDKLIF. CDR3 bases: TGTGCCTGTGACACATTGGGGGACCAATACACCGATAAACTCATCTTT.

A few counts support this clone. This DNA's translation and the protein TCRdb lists, from a much larger clone, do not match at residues 3 and 11, likely due to a read error; the protein shown is translated from the DNA. V and J are TRDV1 and TRDJ1, with 8 bases identical to TRDD3. The J gene was missing in TCRdb and was found by matching the end of the DNA to germline. This CDR3 region has 17 residues. Looked up from germline, CDR1 is TSWWSYY and CDR2 is QGS. The CDR3 DNA sequence: TGTGCTCGTGGGAGCTATACTGGGGGCTCGGACACCGATAAACTCATCTTT. Translating it yields CARGSYTGGSDTDKLIF.

The V and J genes are TRDV2 and TRDJ1; weak D call: TRDD3 (5 bases). TCRdb offers no J gene call, so here the DNA was matched to germline to obtain one. The CDR3 sequence is 17 residues long. The V end was cut by 1 base, the J end by 0 bases, with 17 bases between. CDR1 and CDR2 (germline): GEAIGNYY, EKD. CDR3 protein: CACDTRMGTTDTDKLIF. The CDR3 nucleotides read TGTGCCTGTGACACGAGAATGGGGACCACAGACACCGATAAACTCATCTTT.

Worth noting for this clone: TCRdb pairs this DNA with a much larger clone's protein that differs at residue 7, likely a read error; the protein shown was translated from the DNA. V gene TRDV2 combines with J gene TRDJ2, with D perhaps matching TRDD3 (5 bases). The V and J ends lost 0 bases and 5 bases respectively, with 9 bases between them. Germline V lookup: CDR1 GEAIGNYY, CDR2 EKD. The CDR3 runs to 14 residues. The CDR3 sequence: CACDTLWDTAQLFF. The CDR3 region has the DNA TGTGCCTGTGACACCCTGTGGGATACAGCACAACTCTTCTTT.

This clone was observed a few times. TCRdb's listed protein matches a much larger clone and diverges from this DNA's translation at residue 5, likely through a read error; the protein shown comes from the DNA. V usage is TRDV2 and J usage is TRDJ1; 12 bases are a match to TRDD3. CDR3 length: 18 residues. Trimming at V came to 3 bases and at J to 4 bases, leaving 14 bases not matched to a gene. Germline CDR1 GEAIGNYY, CDR2 EKD. The CDR3 DNA follows: TGTGCCTGTGACTCTCCATGGGCTGGGGGATACGCTCTCGATAAACTCATCTTT. It codes for CACDSPWAGGYALDKLIF.

This clone was detected a few times. The junction departs from germline at one end; a sequencing error may be responsible. J is TRDJ3 and V is TRDV2; D perhaps matches TRDD3 (6 bases). The CDR3 is 18 residues long. Germline loops: CDR1 GEAIGNYY, CDR2 EKD. The CDR3 nucleotides read TGTGCCTGTGGCACCGCTGGGGCCAGCTACTGGGACACCCGACAGATGTTTTTC. Protein product: CACGTAGASYWDTRQMFF.

This clone has a handful of counts. TCRdb pairs this DNA with a much larger clone's protein that differs at residue 9, likely a read error; the protein shown was translated from the DNA. Distinct nucleotide sequences in the sample also encode this CDR3. This rearrangement joins TRDV2 to TRDJ1; no clear D. The CDR3 totals 15 residues. The V end lost 0 bases, the J end lost 1 base, and 11 bases lay between the germline ends. Germline loops: CDR1 GEAIGNYY, CDR2 EKD. CDR3 sequence: CACDTVGESTDKLIF. CDR3 in DNA: TGTGCCTGTGACACCGTCGGCGAGAGCACCGATAAACTCATCTTT.

In regard to this clone: The TCRdb protein comes from a much larger clone and disagrees with this DNA's translation at residue 9, likely due to a read error; the protein given here is derived from the DNA. The chain combines TRDV2 with TRDJ1; 9 bases agree with TRDD3. Germline assignment: CDR1 GEAIGNYY and CDR2 EKD. The CDR3 sequence is 17 residues long. Trimming cost V 4 bases and J 0 bases; bases outside gene matches: 11. In DNA, the CDR3 is TGTGCCTGTGATCCGCTGGGGGATGTCATGTACACCGATAAACTCATCTTT. This translates into CACDPLGDVMYTDKLIF.

Note on this clone: The protein recorded in TCRdb matches a much larger clone and deviates from this DNA's translation at residue 7, suggesting a read error; the protein here is obtained by translating the DNA. The chain recombines TRDV2 with TRDJ2; 8 positions agree with TRDD3. Germline V lookup: CDR1 GEAIGNYY, CDR2 EKD. There are 16 residues in the CDR3. The ends lost 2 bases at V and 2 bases at J; junction bases unmatched: 6. The CDR3 sequence is CACDKLWDTLTAQLFF. The CDR3 DNA sequence: TGTGCCTGTGACAAACTGTGGGATACGTTGACAGCACAACTCTTCTTT.

Of note for this clone: A much larger clone differs by one base, so this may be a read error. V is TRDV2 and J is TRDJ3; weak D call: TRDD3 (6 bases). The CDR3 is 19 residues long. V dropped 1 base and J dropped 0 bases, with 15 bases sitting between them. Germline values: CDR1 GEAIGNYY, CDR2 EKD. In DNA form, the CDR3 reads TGTGCCTGTGACACAATGGGGGGCCACAGCTCCTGGGACACCCGACAGATGTTTTTC. Translated, it gives CACDTMGGHSSWDTRQMFF.